The 21 T cell receptor beta chains presented below share a single source sample, sequenced in a study of neoadjuvant nivolumab and ipilimumab in lung cancer. The repertoire was sequenced with immunoSEQ multiplex PCR; TCRdb's copy has only in-frame clones and lacks some. Among about 6,900 clones listed, roughly 76% were seen once. Sequenced here: tumor tissue, sampled after neoadjuvant nivolumab, alone or with ipilimumab, at or shortly before surgery. These receptors came from an adult with non-small cell lung cancer.

The chain joins TRBV6-6 to TRBJ2-7; 9 bases line up with TRBD1. This CDR3 contains 14 residues. Trimming cost V 6 bases and J 5 bases; bases outside gene matches: 8. Germline V gives CDR1 MNHNY, CDR2 SVGAGI (reference sequence). This chain's CDR3 is CASSPGTGNHEQYF. The CDR3 nucleotides are TGTGCCAGCAGCCCCGGGACAGGGAACCACGAGCAGTACTTC.

The rearrangement joins TRBV28 to TRBJ1-5, with unresolved D. V was clipped by 7 bases and J by 3 bases, with 10 bases between them. The CDR3 spans 13 residues. From germline, CDR1 is MDHEN and CDR2 SYDVKM. This chain's CDR3 is CASNGFYNQPQHF. The DNA for the CDR3 is TGTGCCAGCAATGGCTTTTACAATCAGCCCCAGCATTTT. Filled out from reference TRBV28 and TRBJ1-5, the complete variable domain reads DVKVTQSSRYLVKRTGEKVFLECVQDMDHENMFWYRQDPGLGLRLIYFSYDVKMKEKGDIPEGYSVSREKKERFSLILESASTNQTSMYLCASNGFYNQPQHFGDGTRLSIL.

This chain links TRBV5-1 with TRBJ2-5, with a possible D match to TRBD1 (5 bases). V lost 4 bases and J lost 5, with 15 bases in between. Germline CDR1 is SGHRS and CDR2 is YFSETQ. The CDR3 spans 14 residues. CDR3 DNA sequence: TGCGCCAGCAGCCCTGACAGCTCGAGGGAGACCCAGTACTTC. Residues: CASSPDSSRETQYF.

V is TRBV7-9 and J is TRBJ2-3; D is ambiguous. The V and J ends lost 1 base and 2 bases respectively, with 7 bases between them. CDR1 and CDR2 from the germline V gene are SEHNR and FQNEAQ (reference sequence). The CDR3 length is 14 residues. CDR3 DNA: TGTGCCAGCAGCTTAGAGGGTCTCACAGATACGCAGTATTTT. Translated, it gives CASSLEGLTDTQYF. Combining the CDR3 with reference TRBV7-9 and TRBJ2-3 gives the whole variable domain DTGVSQNPRHKITKRGQNVTFRCDPISEHNRLYWYRQTLGQGPEFLTYFQNEAQLEKSRLLSDRFSAERPKGSFSTLEIQRTEQGDSAMYLCASSLEGLTDTQYFGPGTRLTVL.

This clone showed up just a few times. The V gene is TRBV5-1, the J gene TRBJ2-7; D is perhaps TRBD2 (5 bases). V lost 5 bases and J lost 4, with 10 bases in between. This CDR3 has 12 amino acids. From germline, CDR1 is SGHRS and CDR2 YFSETQ. In DNA, the CDR3 is TGCGCCAGCAGGTTAGAGGGTTACGAGCAGTACTTC. It specifies CASRLEGYEQYF.

This sequence joins TRBV9 and TRBJ2-7, with TRBD2 matching 11 bases. Germline CDR1 and CDR2: SGDLS and YYNGEE. This CDR3 spans 15 amino acids. V shed 4 bases and J 6 bases; nucleotides not matched to a gene: 9. Here the CDR3 reads CASSTSGTSGSEQYF. CDR3 nucleotide sequence: TGTGCCAGCAGCACTTCCGGGACTAGCGGCTCCGAGCAGTACTTC.

This chain connects TRBV6-1 to TRBJ2-1, with D perhaps being TRBD1 or TRBD2 (5 bases each). The CDR3 sequence is 12 residues long. Germline lookup yields CDR1 MNHNS and CDR2 SASEGT. V was shortened by 6 bases and J by 9 bases, with 12 bases between the two germline ends. The DNA for the CDR3 is TGTGCCAGCAGATCGAGGGGCGGTGAGCAGTTCTTC. This translates into CASRSRGGEQFF.

The chain links TRBV10-3 to TRBJ1-1, with 7 bases matching TRBD1. Germline loops: CDR1 ENHRY, CDR2 SYGVKD. After removal of 4 bases from V and 1 base from J, the junction contained 9 bases not matched to a gene. CDR3 length equals 16 residues. The CDR3 loop is CAISGEGAGWNTEAFF. The CDR3 region has the DNA TGTGCCATCAGTGGCGAGGGGGCGGGATGGAACACTGAAGCTTTCTTT.

This clone was seen only a few times. This chain uses TRBV19 with TRBJ2-1; 7 nucleotides line up with TRBD1. Per the germline V gene, CDR1 is LNHDA and CDR2 is SQIVND (reference sequence). The CDR3 is 15 residues long. V trimming: 2 bases; J trimming: 3 bases; junction bases outside the gene matches: 4. The CDR3 coding sequence is TGTGCCAGTAGTATAAGCCCAGGGGGCTACAATGAGCAGTTCTTC. Its translation is CASSISPGGYNEQFF.

This clone was detected only once. Compared with germline, one end of the junction differs, possibly owing to a read error. The chain joins TRBV18 to TRBJ2-5; D is uncertain. The CDR3 extends over 15 amino acids. CDR1 is KGHSH and CDR2 is LQKENI in the germline V gene. Here the CDR3 DNA reads TGTGCCAGCTCACCACTAGTTGGTAGGGAAGAGGCCCAATACTTC. Its translation is CASSPLVGREEAQYF.

The chain combines TRBV6-1 with TRBJ1-4; perhaps TRBD1 as D (6 bases). The CDR3 length is 16 residues. Trimming removed 5 bases at V and 3 bases at J, with 16 bases between. Per germline, CDR1 MNHNS and CDR2 SASEGT. The CDR3: CASSKGGGDSNEKLFF. For the CDR3, the DNA is TGTGCCAGCAGTAAAGGGGGGGGTGATTCTAATGAAAAACTGTTTTTT.

The chain joins TRBV7-9 to TRBJ2-7, with 13 bases aligning to TRBD2. The CDR3 extends over 17 amino acids. The V and J ends lost 6 bases and 4 bases, in that order; junction bases with no gene match: 12. Germline CDR1 is SEHNR and CDR2 is FQNEAQ (reference sequence). The CDR3 nucleotides are TGTGCCAGCAGACCCGCCCGGACTAGCGGGAGTCGGTACGAGCAGTACTTC. It is translated as CASRPARTSGSRYEQYF.

The CDR3 sequence is CASSIISTHTEAFF. CDR3 nucleotides: TGTGCCAGTAGTATAATATCGACACATACTGAAGCTTTCTTT. The rearrangement links TRBV19 to TRBJ1-1; D ambiguous. Germline V gives CDR1 LNHDA, CDR2 SQIVND (reference sequence). The ends were cut back, 2 bases at V and 5 bases at J, with 12 bases in the middle. This CDR3 has 14 residues.

J is TRBJ1-1 and V is TRBV7-8; D ambiguous. The CDR3 is 14 residues long. V lost 2 bases, J lost 1 base, and 8 bases lay in between. Germline V lookup: CDR1 SGHVS, CDR2 FQNEAQ. The CDR3 nucleotides are TGTGCCAGCAGCTTAAATTCAGGGAACACTGAAGCTTTCTTT. This codes for CASSLNSGNTEAFF.

This clone appeared a few times. V usage is TRBV25-1 and J usage is TRBJ1-2, with D possibly matching TRBD1 (6 bases). This CDR3 region has 15 residues. Germline CDR1 MGHDK, CDR2 SYGVNS. Trimming removed 2 bases at V and 4 bases at J, with 14 bases between. The CDR3 here is CASSEDTGQLYGYTF. The CDR3 DNA follows: TGTGCCAGCAGTGAAGACACTGGACAGCTCTATGGCTACACCTTC.

There are a few counts of this clone. The chain couples TRBV4-1 to TRBJ2-6, with a tentative D call TRBD1 (6 bases). Trimming removed 0 bases from V and 2 bases from J, with 11 bases in between. The germline gives CDR1 MGHRA, CDR2 YSYEKL. The CDR3 spans 17 residues. The CDR3 sequence is CASSQEMGAAGANVLTF. The CDR3 bases are TGCGCCAGCAGCCAAGAAATGGGGGCCGCTGGGGCCAACGTCCTGACTTTC.

This clone turned up a few times. This sequence joins TRBV19 and TRBJ2-2, with TRBD1 matching 7 bases. Trimming took 4 bases from V and 7 from J; bases not matched to a gene: 9. This CDR3 spans 15 amino acids. Germline V gene lookup returns CDR1 LNHDA and CDR2 SQIVND (reference sequence). This chain's CDR3 is CASSRRAGGDGELFF. The CDR3 DNA reads as TGTGCCAGTAGTAGAAGGGCAGGGGGTGACGGGGAGCTGTTTTTT.

The chain links TRBV5-1 to TRBJ2-1; D is undetermined. Trimming left V 0 bases short and J 2 bases short, with 3 bases between. Germline V lookup: CDR1 SGHRS, CDR2 YFSETQ. The length of the CDR3 is 13 residues. CDR3 in amino acids: CASSLDTYNEQFF. As DNA, the CDR3 is TGCGCCAGCAGCTTGGATACCTACAATGAGCAGTTCTTC.

The chain couples TRBV6-5 to TRBJ2-2; D not certain. Per germline, CDR1 MNHEY and CDR2 SVGAGI. Trimming took off 2 bases at V and 6 bases at J, with 7 bases between the two ends. This CDR3 contains 13 residues. DNA of the CDR3: TGTGCCAGCAGTTACAGGTTCTCCGGGGAGCTGTTTTTT. It is translated as CASSYRFSGELFF.

This sequence joins TRBV28 and TRBJ2-1; D may be TRBD1 (6 bases). CDR1 MDHEN and CDR2 SYDVKM come from the germline V gene. The V gene lost 8 bases and the J gene lost 1 base, with 21 bases spanning the gap. The CDR3 extends over 17 amino acids. DNA of the CDR3: TGTGCCAGCTACCAACTGGGACACCCTGGGTCCTACAATGAGCAGTTCTTC. Translated: CASYQLGHPGSYNEQFF.

The J gene is TRBJ2-7, the V gene TRBV5-6; unclear D gene. Germline values: CDR1 SGHDT, CDR2 YYEEEE. The CDR3 totals 11 residues. Trimming removed 5 bases from V and 3 bases from J, with 6 bases in between. The CDR3 reads CASSRYYEQYF. In DNA form, the CDR3 reads TGTGCCAGCAGTCGATACTACGAGCAGTACTTC.